This T cell receptor (beta chain) was captured in a study of technical replicates of blood from several donors. Method: immunoSEQ multiplex PCR; TCRdb's copy keeps in-frame clones and lacks some. The data show about 73,000 clones, approximately 91% seen once. There are 12 residues in the CDR3. Looked up from germline, CDR1 is KGHSH and CDR2 is LQKENI. Trimming cost V 3 bases and J 7 bases, with 7 bases left between them. This receptor was identified in a human donor in good health. Some clones in this sample may be carry-over from other donors' samples. V gene TRBV18 combines with J gene TRBJ2-4; no clear D. Sequenced sample: PBMCs. CDR3 sequence: CASSPLENIQYF. The CDR3, as DNA: TGTGCCAGCTCACCTCTAGAGAACATTCAGTACTTC.